The source of this TCR beta chain is a study of Ad26.COV2.S vaccination and SARS-CoV-2 variants. About the study: The authors gave Ad26.COV2.S intramuscularly, either once or twice 56 days apart. Study-wide points: Vaccine and placebo groups showed comparable non-spike TCR breadth. Analyses that measured TCR breadth and depth may have underestimated total T cell responses.

Assay: immunoSEQ multiplex PCR; the TCRdb copy retains only in-frame clones and omits some. The sample lists about 410,000 clones; about 91% were seen once. The ends were cut back, 3 bases at V and 3 bases at J, with 5 bases in the middle. Germline V gives CDR1 ENHRY, CDR2 SYGVKD. This CDR3 contains 12 residues. The sample's treatment: about 20 received Ad26.COV2.S at low or high dose, single or two shots; 5 received placebo; per-sample allocation not given. Specimens were obtained on day 63 following the first vaccine or placebo injection. With regard to this clone: Its antigen is not known.

The TCR was taken from a person aged 18-65 years who received the Ad26.COV2.S COVID-19 vaccine or a placebo. Sequencing used peripheral blood, obtained in a trial of Ad26.COV2.S vaccine versus placebo. V is TRBV10-3 and J is TRBJ2-5; D gene uncertain. This CDR3 is CAISDGEETQYF. CDR3 DNA sequence: TGTGCCATCAGTGATGGGGAAGAGACCCAGTACTTC.